This entry lists 5 T cell receptor beta chains sequenced from one sample in a study of T cell changes during pregnancy in multiple sclerosis. The repertoire was sequenced with immunoSEQ multiplex PCR; TCRdb's copy has only in-frame clones and lacks some. The table includes approximately 38,000 clones, 92% detected once. This sample comprised CD8+ T cells from peripheral blood mononuclear cells, obtained in the third trimester of pregnancy. The source of these receptors is a female donor with multiple sclerosis, enrolled in a pregnancy study.

The chain carries TRBV7-9 and TRBJ2-1; 8 bases match TRBD2. The CDR3 runs 16 residues. Germline loops: CDR1 SEHNR, CDR2 FQNEAQ (reference sequence). J gave up 7 bases and V 5 bases, and 13 bases lay outside the gene matches. The CDR3 DNA sequence: TGTGCCAGCAGCCGCCTCGTTGGCGGGGGGCGGAATGAGCAGTTCTTC. As protein: CASSRLVGGGRNEQFF. Variable domain in full (rest from reference TRBV7-9 and TRBJ2-1): DTGVSQNPRHKITKRGQNVTFRCDPISEHNRLYWYRQTLGQGPEFLTYFQNEAQLEKSRLLSDRFSAERPKGSFSTLEIQRTEQGDSAMYLCASSRLVGGGRNEQFFGPGTRLTVL.

The gene calls are TRBV27 and TRBJ2-1; 7 bases agree with TRBD2. The CDR3 loop spans 13 amino acids. CDR1 and CDR2 (germline): MNHEY, SMNVEV (reference sequence). The V gene end was trimmed by 6 bases and the J gene end by 9 bases; junction bases not matched to a gene: 8. The CDR3 DNA reads as TGTGCCAGCAGCGCAGGACTAGTATTTGAGCAGTTCTTC. Translated: CASSAGLVFEQFF.

The chain joins TRBV7-9 to TRBJ1-1; D remains unclear. The V end lost 5 bases, the J end lost 5 bases, and 9 bases lay between the germline ends. The CDR3 has 12 residues. Germline V gene sequence: CDR1 SEHNR, CDR2 FQNEAQ (reference sequence). CDR3 nucleotides: TGTGCCAGCAGCGCGGGCGATACTGAAGCTTTCTTT. Protein: CASSAGDTEAFF.

The chain carries TRBV19 and TRBJ2-7, with 11 bases that match TRBD1. Germline CDR1 reads LNHDA; CDR2 reads SQIVND (reference sequence). The CDR3 extends over 15 amino acids. V lost 5 bases to trimming and J lost 3 bases; unmatched junction nucleotides: 6. The CDR3 spells CASSAWDRGDYEQYF. The CDR3, as DNA: TGTGCCAGTAGTGCTTGGGACAGGGGGGACTACGAGCAGTACTTC.

The chain joins TRBV11-2 to TRBJ1-1; 10 bases fit TRBD1. Trimming cost V 3 bases and J 5 bases; bases outside gene matches: 15. From germline, CDR1 is SGHAT and CDR2 FQNNGV. The CDR3 loop spans 18 amino acids. The CDR3 region is CASSLYGPRQGAYTEAFF. The CDR3 DNA reads as TGTGCCAGCAGCTTGTATGGCCCGAGACAGGGGGCTTATACTGAAGCTTTCTTT.